This TCR beta chain was recorded in a study of blood T cell repertoires in COVID-19. Background on the study: Some COVID-19 samples were acute and others convalescent; all came from the United States, Italy and Spain. PBMCs, B-cell-depleted T cells, or T cells provided the cDNA or gDNA that made up the material.

The trim removed 6 bases at V and 3 bases at J, leaving 7 bases unmatched. The V gene's germline CDR1 is ENHRY and CDR2 SYGVKD. This CDR3 has 14 residues. Per the authors' pipeline: How many nucleated cells were present was estimated from reference gene primer amplification. Assay used: immunoSEQ multiplex PCR; TCRdb lists only in-frame clones, some missing. That table is the source of V, J and clone size, and D and trimming were worked out from the DNA. The data hold 120,000 or so clones, with roughly 90% observed a single time. This TCR derives from a man aged 50-59 years with acute or convalescent COVID-19. Specimen: peripheral blood. This chain uses TRBV10-3 with TRBJ2-7, with 8 bases fitting TRBD2. As DNA, the CDR3 is TGTGCCATCAGAGGGGCGGGAGGCTTCTACGAGCAGTACTTC. Translating it yields CAIRGAGGFYEQYF.